A selection of T cell receptor beta chains follows, all from one sample in a study of CD8 T cells in ankylosing spondylitis. Each CDR3 protein is one row after TCRdb ran MiXCR on the 5' RACE reads. The sample carries about 230,000 distinct CDR3 sequences, roughly 8.2% recorded once. Sequencing input: blood, either unsorted or a sorted T cell fraction (not recorded which). The receptor set was obtained from a female donor with ankylosing spondylitis or in good health (not recorded which). CDR3s include the opening cysteine and the closing phenylalanine or tryptophan. The order of the fields is CDR3 length, J gene, D gene, V gene, CDR3 protein. The D gene is left open where the match is weak.

cdr3_length: 16; j_call: TRBJ2-7; d_call: TRBD2; v_call: TRBV20-1; cdr3_aa: CSARGPDGRAPYEQYF
cdr3_length: 15; j_call: TRBJ2-3; d_call: TRBD2; v_call: TRBV6-5; cdr3_aa: CASSYGTSGTDTQYF
cdr3_length: 17; j_call: TRBJ2-5; d_call: -; v_call: TRBV15; cdr3_aa: CATSRDRVRDIYGTQYF
cdr3_length: 15; j_call: TRBJ1-5; d_call: -; v_call: TRBV7-2; cdr3_aa: CASSLGGRNNQPQHF
cdr3_length: 12; j_call: TRBJ2-7; d_call: -; v_call: TRBV29-1; cdr3_aa: CSVEETGYEQYF
cdr3_length: 16; j_call: TRBJ1-1; d_call: TRBD1; v_call: TRBV7-2; cdr3_aa: CASSFPRGGGFTEAFF
cdr3_length: 13; j_call: TRBJ2-7; d_call: -; v_call: TRBV7-2; cdr3_aa: CASSLVQANEQYF
cdr3_length: 14; j_call: TRBJ2-3; d_call: -; v_call: TRBV29-1; cdr3_aa: CSANQAVGTDTQYF
cdr3_length: 13; j_call: TRBJ1-5; d_call: TRBD1; v_call: TRBV20-1; cdr3_aa: CSARGTDNQPQHF
cdr3_length: 14; j_call: TRBJ2-3; d_call: TRBD1; v_call: TRBV27; cdr3_aa: CASSPLQGADTQYF
cdr3_length: 16; j_call: TRBJ2-7; d_call: TRBD2; v_call: TRBV7-2; cdr3_aa: CASSQWAGAPPYEQYF
cdr3_length: 16; j_call: TRBJ2-2; d_call: TRBD1; v_call: TRBV5-4; cdr3_aa: CASSRADRGLGGELFF
cdr3_length: 17; j_call: TRBJ2-3; d_call: TRBD2; v_call: TRBV12-3/TRBV12-4; cdr3_aa: CASSLKTSGFPTDTQYF
cdr3_length: 16; j_call: TRBJ1-1; d_call: TRBD1; v_call: TRBV7-3; cdr3_aa: CASSPRGGQGNTEAFF
cdr3_length: 16; j_call: TRBJ2-1; d_call: TRBD2; v_call: TRBV20-1; cdr3_aa: CSARDRAGGIDNEQFF
cdr3_length: 15; j_call: TRBJ2-7; d_call: -; v_call: TRBV6-1; cdr3_aa: CASSEVRDTNYEQYF
cdr3_length: 15; j_call: TRBJ2-1; d_call: TRBD2; v_call: TRBV7-2; cdr3_aa: CASSHGTSGFDEQFF
cdr3_length: 14; j_call: TRBJ2-2; d_call: TRBD1; v_call: TRBV30; cdr3_aa: CAWKTGTGGRELFF
cdr3_length: 16; j_call: TRBJ2-2; d_call: -; v_call: TRBV7-9; cdr3_aa: CASSLDTDPGSGELFF
cdr3_length: 16; j_call: TRBJ2-2; d_call: TRBD1; v_call: TRBV9; cdr3_aa: CASSVGVTGVTGELFF
cdr3_length: 15; j_call: TRBJ2-3; d_call: TRBD1; v_call: TRBV12-3/TRBV12-4; cdr3_aa: CASRSGQGGTDTQYF
cdr3_length: 18; j_call: TRBJ2-6; d_call: -; v_call: TRBV11-2; cdr3_aa: CASSFGRRDSSGANVLTF
cdr3_length: 18; j_call: TRBJ1-4; d_call: -; v_call: TRBV12-3/TRBV12-4; cdr3_aa: CASSRMVGILATNEKLFF
cdr3_length: 15; j_call: TRBJ2-2; d_call: -; v_call: TRBV7-2; cdr3_aa: CASSPSAGYTGELFF
cdr3_length: 12; j_call: TRBJ2-7; d_call: TRBD2; v_call: TRBV20-1; cdr3_aa: CSATSGLYEQYF
cdr3_length: 13; j_call: TRBJ2-7; d_call: -; v_call: TRBV20-1; cdr3_aa: CSALTGINYEQYF
cdr3_length: 14; j_call: TRBJ2-1; d_call: -; v_call: TRBV20-1; cdr3_aa: CRVAKTSSYNEQFF
cdr3_length: 13; j_call: TRBJ2-1; d_call: -; v_call: TRBV27; cdr3_aa: CASRDWTYNEQFF
cdr3_length: 14; j_call: TRBJ1-1; d_call: TRBD1; v_call: TRBV5-6; cdr3_aa: CASSATGERTEAFF